One and the same sample provided the 18 T cell receptor beta chains below, sequenced in a study of identical twins. TCRdb called the 5' RACE reads again in MiXCR, with one record for every CDR3 protein. The sample records 400,000 to 550,000 distinct CDR3 sequences, approximately 24% being singletons. The data also belong to a second study, concerning T cells expressing NK-cell markers.

The sequenced sample was CD4+ T cells sorted from blood. All receptors come from a woman in her late teens or twenties in good health.

V is TRBV5-1 and J is TRBJ1-1; D not certain. The CDR3 totals 15 residues. The V gene lost 4 bases and the J gene lost 5 bases, with 18 bases spanning the gap. CDR1 and CDR2 from the germline V gene are SGHRS and YFSETQ. The CDR3 reads CASSIYGPPGTEAFF. In nucleotides, the CDR3 is TGCGCCAGCAGCATATACGGGCCCCCGGGGACTGAAGCTTTCTTT.

The chain combines TRBV3-1 with TRBJ2-1, with 9 bases lining up with TRBD1. This CDR3 is 16 amino acids long. The V and J ends lost 6 bases and 7 bases, in that order; junction bases with no gene match: 13. CDR1 is LGHDT and CDR2 is YNNKEL in the germline V gene (reference sequence). This CDR3 reads CASRPTRQGDRNEQFF. The DNA for the CDR3 is TGTGCCAGCAGACCCACCCGACAGGGGGACAGGAATGAGCAGTTCTTC.

This chain joins TRBV5-6 and TRBJ2-5; no definite D call. This CDR3 has 14 residues. CDR1 is SGHDT, CDR2 YYEEEE, per germline. V dropped 4 bases and J dropped 0 bases, with 10 bases sitting between them. CDR3 nucleotides: TGTGCCAGCAGCACCTTTGGAAACCAAGAGACCCAGTACTTC. This encodes CASSTFGNQETQYF.

The chain uses TRBV12-3 or TRBV12-4 and TRBJ2-2, with unresolved D. V was trimmed by 1 base and J by 2 bases, leaving 14 bases between them. The CDR3 length is 17 residues. DNA for the CDR3: TGTGCCAGCAGTTTAGGAGTTTCCGGGCCCAACACCGGGGAGCTGTTTTTT. Protein product: CASSLGVSGPNTGELFF.

This clonotype was counted only a few times. V gene TRBV12-3 or TRBV12-4 combines with J gene TRBJ2-3, with TRBD2 matching 9 bases. J gave up 2 bases and V 0 bases, and 9 bases lay outside the gene matches. The CDR3 loop spans 18 amino acids. The chain's CDR3 is CASSLARASGVLTDTQYF. The CDR3 region has the DNA TGTGCCAGCAGTTTAGCGAGGGCTAGCGGGGTTCTCACAGATACGCAGTATTTT.

This clonotype occurred a few times. This chain joins TRBV15 and TRBJ2-1; no firm D call. The V gene lost 2 bases and the J gene lost 4 bases, with 9 bases spanning the gap. The CDR3 consists of 14 residues. Germline CDR1 reads LNHNV; CDR2 reads YYDKDF (reference sequence). In nucleotides, the CDR3 is TGTGCCACCAGCAGACAGATCGGATACAATGAGCAGTTCTTC. Translated: CATSRQIGYNEQFF. Complete variable domain (other parts from reference TRBV15 and TRBJ2-1): DAMVIQNPRYQVTQFGKPVTLSCSQTLNHNVMYWYQQKSSQAPKLLFHYYDKDFNNEADTPDNFQSRRPNTSFCFLDIRSPGLGDTAMYLCATSRQIGYNEQFFGPGTRLTVL.

The J gene is TRBJ1-5, the V gene TRBV20-1; the D gene is possibly TRBD1 (5 bases). With 4 bases removed from V and 3 bases from J, the gap between germline ends came to 10 bases. This CDR3 comprises 13 residues. Germline-derived CDR1 and CDR2 are DFQATT and SNEGSKA (reference sequence). Here the CDR3 DNA reads TGCAGTGCTAAGGACACCCACAATCAGCCCCAGCATTTT. As protein: CSAKDTHNQPQHF.

This clonotype showed up just a few times. This rearrangement joins TRBV12-3 or TRBV12-4 to TRBJ2-1; no reliable D call. The CDR3 contains 15 residues. V lost 6 bases and J lost 4, with 16 bases in between. The CDR3 DNA sequence: TGTGCCAGCAGCTTTGGTAGCCCCAGTTACAATGAGCAGTTCTTC. It codes for CASSFGSPSYNEQFF.

This clonotype showed up just a few times. The chain carries TRBV20-1 and TRBJ1-6; D ambiguous. Germline values: CDR1 DFQATT, CDR2 SNEGSKA (reference sequence). The V end lost 3 bases, the J end lost 14 bases, and 17 bases lay between the germline ends. The CDR3 is 13 amino acids. CDR3 region: CSARSPAGFTLHF. CDR3 coding DNA: TGCAGTGCTAGGTCACCCGCGGGATTCACCCTCCACTTT.

The chain couples TRBV3-1 to TRBJ1-2; 10 nucleotides align to TRBD1. Germline V gene data show CDR1 as LGHDT and CDR2 as YNNKEL (reference sequence). There are 16 residues in the CDR3. With V trimmed by 1 base and J by 6 bases, 8 bases remained unmatched. Written as DNA, the CDR3 is TGTGCCAGCAGCCAAGTTCCGGGACAGGGGAGTGATGGCTACACCTTC. The encoded protein is CASSQVPGQGSDGYTF.

To note about this clonotype: A read error may produce the germline difference seen at one junction end. V and J are TRBV20-1 and TRBJ2-1; D unclear. CDR1 is DFQATT, CDR2 SNEGSKA, per germline (reference sequence). This CDR3 region has 14 residues. CDR3 protein: CSAREESGEDEQFF. In DNA, the CDR3 is TGCAGTGCCAGAGAGGAATCAGGAGAGGATGAGCAGTTCTTC.

This clonotype has just a few counts. The rearrangement links TRBV6-1 to TRBJ2-3, with 7 bases lining up with TRBD2. V lost 6 bases, J lost 4 bases, and 4 bases stayed unmatched. Germline V gene sequence: CDR1 MNHNS, CDR2 SASEGT. CDR3 size: 13 residues. CDR3 residues: CASRGGSSDTQYF. Written as DNA, the CDR3 is TGTGCCAGCAGGGGCGGGAGTTCAGATACGCAGTATTTT.

V gene TRBV5-1 combines with J gene TRBJ1-4; 9 bases match TRBD1. CDR3 length: 15 amino acids. CDR1 and CDR2 from the germline V gene are SGHRS and YFSETQ. V was clipped by 4 bases and J by 8 bases; unmatched bases: 9. CDR3 sequence: CASSTWDRVLEKLFF. CDR3 DNA: TGCGCCAGCAGCACCTGGGACAGGGTGTTAGAAAAACTGTTTTTT.

The chain has TRBV20-1 and TRBJ2-7, with 8 bases identical to TRBD1. Germline CDR1 is DFQATT and CDR2 is SNEGSKA (reference sequence). This CDR3 region has 15 residues. V shed 0 bases, J shed 6 bases, and the junction held 10 bases outside the gene matches. CDR3 nucleotides: TGCAGTGCTAGAGATCGGTTGCAGGGGGCGAGCGAGCAGTACTTC. It is translated as CSARDRLQGASEQYF.

This clonotype turned up a few times. The rearrangement uses TRBV5-1 and TRBJ1-1; D is undetermined. There are 15 residues in the CDR3. Germline V gene sequence: CDR1 SGHRS, CDR2 YFSETQ. Trimming removed 4 bases at V and 3 bases at J, with 16 bases between. The CDR3 DNA follows: TGCGCCAGCAGCCTCTCCGAGGCTCGGGACACTGAAGCTTTCTTT. Translating it yields CASSLSEARDTEAFF.

The J gene is TRBJ2-7, the V gene TRBV7-7; weak D call: TRBD2 (5 bases). V was clipped by 4 bases and J by 2 bases, with 27 bases between them. The germline V gene encodes CDR1 SSHAT and CDR2 FNYEAQ (reference sequence). CDR3 length: 19 residues. The CDR3 sequence is CASSSPSVGRGSSPYEQYF. CDR3 coding DNA: TGTGCCAGCAGCTCCCCTTCAGTAGGTCGGGGTTCCTCTCCCTACGAGCAGTACTTC.

This clonotype was found a few times. The V call is TRBV4-3, the J call TRBJ1-2; TRBD1 aligns across 8 bases. The J segment lost 4 bases and the V segment lost 0 bases, leaving 4 bases of the junction unmatched. This CDR3 region has 15 residues. Per germline, CDR1 LGHNA and CDR2 YSLEER. The CDR3 reads CASSQEQGALYGYTF. In DNA, the CDR3 is TGCGCCAGCAGCCAAGAGCAGGGGGCGCTCTATGGCTACACCTTC.

This clonotype was observed many times. V is TRBV6-1 and J is TRBJ2-1, with 10 bases fitting TRBD2. The CDR3 spans 17 residues. J was trimmed by 6 bases and V by 6 bases; bases with no gene match: 14. Germline V gene data show CDR1 as MNHNS and CDR2 as SASEGT. DNA of the CDR3: TGTGCCAGCAGCGCCCGGGGTAGCGGGGGGTTTGGCAATGAGCAGTTCTTC. Its translation is CASSARGSGGFGNEQFF.